This TCR beta chain is drawn from a study of OX40 agonist ivuxolimab in advanced cancers. Turning to the study itself: Patients were dosed intravenously with ivuxolimab at 0.01 to 10 mg/kg every 2 weeks.

Germline CDR1 SGHAT, CDR2 FQNNGV. The CDR3 has 13 amino acids. This clone was picked up a small number of times. Its antigen remains unidentified. Compared with germline, one end of the junction differs, possibly owing to a read error. Points from the study as a whole: With doses of 0.1 to 3.0 mg/kg, CD4+ and CD8+ blood T cells had undergone clonal expansion by week 6. In CD8+ T cells, expanded clones were on average more numerous than in CD4+. Partial responders dosed at 0.1-3.0 mg/kg displayed clonal expansion ranking among the lowest.

Assay: immunoSEQ multiplex PCR; the TCRdb copy retains only in-frame clones and omits some. The data show about 59,000 clones, approximately 77% seen once. V is TRBV11-2 and J is TRBJ2-7; 8 bases are a match to TRBD2. The sequences come from CD4+ or CD8+ T cells sorted from blood, collected in a trial of the OX40 agonist ivuxolimab. The receptor comes from an adult with an advanced solid tumor such as melanoma, head and neck, liver or kidney cancer. For the CDR3, the DNA is TGTGCCAGCACCTTAGCGGGGAACTACGAGCAGTACTTC. This gives the protein CASTLAGNYEQYF.